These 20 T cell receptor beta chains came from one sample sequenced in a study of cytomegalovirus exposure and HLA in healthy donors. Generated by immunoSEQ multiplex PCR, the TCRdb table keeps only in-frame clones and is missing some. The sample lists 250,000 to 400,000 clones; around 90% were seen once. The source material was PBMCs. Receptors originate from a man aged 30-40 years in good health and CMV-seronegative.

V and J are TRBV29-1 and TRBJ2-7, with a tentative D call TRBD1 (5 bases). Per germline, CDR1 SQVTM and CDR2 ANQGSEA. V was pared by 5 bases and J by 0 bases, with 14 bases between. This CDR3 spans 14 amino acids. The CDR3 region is CSVNPGYNSYEQYF. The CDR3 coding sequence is TGCAGCGTTAACCCAGGGTATAACTCCTACGAGCAGTACTTC.

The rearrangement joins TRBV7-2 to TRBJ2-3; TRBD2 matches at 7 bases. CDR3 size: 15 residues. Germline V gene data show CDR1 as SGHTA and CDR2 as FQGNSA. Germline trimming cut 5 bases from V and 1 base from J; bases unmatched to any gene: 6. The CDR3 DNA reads TGTGCCAGCAGCCTCCTGGGGAGGGGCACAGATACGCAGTATTTT. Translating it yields CASSLLGRGTDTQYF. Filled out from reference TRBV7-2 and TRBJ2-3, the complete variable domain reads GAGVSQSPSNKVTEKGKDVELRCDPISGHTALYWYRQSLGQGLEFLIYFQGNSAPDKSGLPSDRFSAERTGGSVSTLTIQRTQQEDSAVYLCASSLLGRGTDTQYFGPGTRLTVL.

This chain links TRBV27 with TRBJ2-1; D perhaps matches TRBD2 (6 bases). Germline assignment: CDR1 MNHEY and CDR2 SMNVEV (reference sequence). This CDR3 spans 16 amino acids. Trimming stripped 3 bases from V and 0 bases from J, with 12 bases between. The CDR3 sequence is CASSLISGVSYNEQFF. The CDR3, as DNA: TGTGCCAGCAGTTTGATTAGCGGAGTCTCCTACAATGAGCAGTTCTTC.

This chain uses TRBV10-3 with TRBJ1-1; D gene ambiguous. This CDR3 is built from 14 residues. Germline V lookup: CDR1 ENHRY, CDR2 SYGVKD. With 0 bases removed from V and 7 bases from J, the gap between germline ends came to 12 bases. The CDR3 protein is CAISESGSADEAFF. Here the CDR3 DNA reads TGTGCCATCAGTGAGTCGGGGAGCGCCGATGAAGCTTTCTTT.

CDR3 amino acids: CASSSTGAYEQYF. Written as DNA, the CDR3 is TGTGCCAGCAGTTCGACAGGGGCCTACGAGCAGTACTTC. The chain employs TRBV6-9 and TRBJ2-7, with 8 bases that match TRBD1. Germline CDR1 reads MNHGY; CDR2 reads SVAAGI. The CDR3 has 13 amino acids. V lost 4 bases and J lost 2; bases outside the gene matches: 1.

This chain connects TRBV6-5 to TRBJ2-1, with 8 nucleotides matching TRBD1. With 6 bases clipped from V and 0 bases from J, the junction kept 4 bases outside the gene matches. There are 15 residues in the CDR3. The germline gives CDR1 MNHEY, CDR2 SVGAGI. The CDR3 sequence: CASSRGQGSYNEQFF. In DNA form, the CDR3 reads TGTGCCAGCAGCCGCGGACAGGGCTCCTACAATGAGCAGTTCTTC.

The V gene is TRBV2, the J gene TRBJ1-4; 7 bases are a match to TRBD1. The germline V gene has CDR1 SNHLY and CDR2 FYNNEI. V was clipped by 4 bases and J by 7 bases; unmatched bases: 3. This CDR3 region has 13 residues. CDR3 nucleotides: TGTGCCAGCAGTGGGACAGGAGGTGAAAAACTGTTTTTT. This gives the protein CASSGTGGEKLFF.

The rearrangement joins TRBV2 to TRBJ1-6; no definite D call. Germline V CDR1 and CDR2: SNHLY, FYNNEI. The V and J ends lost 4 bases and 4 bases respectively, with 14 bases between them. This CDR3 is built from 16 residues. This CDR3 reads CASSARPISYNSPLHF. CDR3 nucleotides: TGTGCCAGCAGTGCTAGACCAATTTCTTATAATTCACCCCTCCACTTT. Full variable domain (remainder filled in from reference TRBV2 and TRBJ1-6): EPEVTQTPSHQVTQMGQEVILRCVPISNHLYFYWYRQILGQKVEFLVSFYNNEISEKSEIFDDQFSVERPDGSNFTLKIRSTKLEDSAMYFCASSARPISYNSPLHFGNGTRLTVT.

The CDR3 DNA reads TGTGCCAGCAGCACGGGACAGGGTTCGAGAACTAATGGCTACACCTTC. Translated: CASSTGQGSRTNGYTF. The chain carries TRBV7-2 and TRBJ1-2; 9 bases agree with TRBD1. This CDR3 is built from 16 residues. CDR1 and CDR2 from the germline V gene are SGHTA and FQGNSA. The V segment lost 5 bases and the J segment 6 bases; nucleotides outside the gene matches: 13.

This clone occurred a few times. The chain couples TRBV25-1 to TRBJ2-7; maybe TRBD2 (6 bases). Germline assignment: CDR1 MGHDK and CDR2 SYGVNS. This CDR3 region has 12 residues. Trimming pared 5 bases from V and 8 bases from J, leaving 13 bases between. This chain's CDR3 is CASSPTSPKQYF. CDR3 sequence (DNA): TGTGCCAGCAGTCCGACTAGTCCCAAGCAGTACTTC.

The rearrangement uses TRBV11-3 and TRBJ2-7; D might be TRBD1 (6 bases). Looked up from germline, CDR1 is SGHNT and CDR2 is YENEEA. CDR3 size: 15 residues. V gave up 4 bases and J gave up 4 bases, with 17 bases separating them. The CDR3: CASSSGTTPPYEQYF. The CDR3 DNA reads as TGTGCCAGCAGCTCAGGGACAACCCCACCTTACGAGCAGTACTTC.

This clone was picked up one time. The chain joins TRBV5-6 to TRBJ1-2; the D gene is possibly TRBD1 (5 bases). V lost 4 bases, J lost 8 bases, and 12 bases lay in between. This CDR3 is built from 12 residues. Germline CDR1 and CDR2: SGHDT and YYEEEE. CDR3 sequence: CASSQGPGGYTF. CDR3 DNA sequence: TGTGCCAGCAGCCAAGGACCAGGGGGCTACACCTTC.

The CDR3, as DNA: TGTGCCAGCAGTTTCCGGGGGGGCCTGGAGACCCAGTACTTC. The encoded protein is CASSFRGGLETQYF. The rearrangement links TRBV6-6 to TRBJ2-5; 8 nucleotides agree with TRBD2. Germline V gene lookup returns CDR1 MNHNY and CDR2 SVGAGI (reference sequence). V was clipped by 4 bases and J by 5 bases; unmatched bases: 6. The length of the CDR3 is 14 residues.

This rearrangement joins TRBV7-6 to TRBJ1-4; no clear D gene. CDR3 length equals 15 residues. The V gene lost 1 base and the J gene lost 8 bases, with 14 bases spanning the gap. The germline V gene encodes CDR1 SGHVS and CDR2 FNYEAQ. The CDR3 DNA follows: TGTGCCAGCAGCTTAGGGAACAGCTTTGGGGAAAAACTGTTTTTT. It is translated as CASSLGNSFGEKLFF.

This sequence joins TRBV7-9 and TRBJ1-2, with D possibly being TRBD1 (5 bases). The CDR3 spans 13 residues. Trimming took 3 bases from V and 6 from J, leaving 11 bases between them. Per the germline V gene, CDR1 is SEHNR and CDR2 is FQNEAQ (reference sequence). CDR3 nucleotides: TGTGCCAGCAGCTTTGGTGGGGGGAATGGCTACACCTTC. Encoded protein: CASSFGGGNGYTF. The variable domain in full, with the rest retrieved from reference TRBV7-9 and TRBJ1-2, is DTGVSQNPRHKITKRGQNVTFRCDPISEHNRLYWYRQTLGQGPEFLTYFQNEAQLEKSRLLSDRFSAERPKGSFSTLEIQRTEQGDSAMYLCASSFGGGNGYTFGSGTRLTVV.

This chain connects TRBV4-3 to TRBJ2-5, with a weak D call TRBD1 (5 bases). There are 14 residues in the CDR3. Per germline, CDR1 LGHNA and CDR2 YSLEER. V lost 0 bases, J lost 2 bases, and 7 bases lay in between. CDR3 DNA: TGCGCCAGCAGCCAAGATACAGGACAAGAGACCCAGTACTTC. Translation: CASSQDTGQETQYF.

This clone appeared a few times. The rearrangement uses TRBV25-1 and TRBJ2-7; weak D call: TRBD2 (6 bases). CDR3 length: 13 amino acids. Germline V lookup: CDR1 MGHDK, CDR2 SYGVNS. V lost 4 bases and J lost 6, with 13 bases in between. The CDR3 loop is CASSVGTLLEQYF. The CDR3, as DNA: TGTGCCAGCAGTGTAGGGACTCTCCTCGAGCAGTACTTC.

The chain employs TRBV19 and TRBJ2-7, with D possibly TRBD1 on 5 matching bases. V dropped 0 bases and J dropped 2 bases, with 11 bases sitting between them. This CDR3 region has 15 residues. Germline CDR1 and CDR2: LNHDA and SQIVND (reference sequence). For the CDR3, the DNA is TGTGCCAGTAGTATAGATAGGGGTTATGCCTACGAGCAGTACTTC. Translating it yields CASSIDRGYAYEQYF.

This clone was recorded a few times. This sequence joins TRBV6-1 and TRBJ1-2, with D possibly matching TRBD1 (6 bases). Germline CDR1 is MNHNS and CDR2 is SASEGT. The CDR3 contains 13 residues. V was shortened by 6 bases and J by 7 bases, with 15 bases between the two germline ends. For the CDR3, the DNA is TGTGCCAGCAGACTGGACATACAGGGTGGCTACACCTTC. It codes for CASRLDIQGGYTF.

CDR3 in DNA: TGTGCCAGCAGCTTGCCCCTTCGCGATAGGACAGGGTATAATGAAAAACTGTTTTTT. Amino acid sequence: CASSLPLRDRTGYNEKLFF. The chain couples TRBV5-8 to TRBJ1-4, with 8 nucleotides matching TRBD1. Germline V lookup: CDR1 SGHTS, CDR2 YDEGEE. The length of the CDR3 is 19 residues. V gave up 1 base and J gave up 4 bases; unmatched junction bases: 15.